The 15 T cell receptor beta chains presented below share a single source sample, sequenced in a study of control samples from healthy donors and cancer patients. Some clones are missing from TCRdb's copy, which holds only in-frame ones; the method was immunoSEQ multiplex PCR. Of 110,000 to 150,000 clones detected, roughly 94% appear once; the ten largest clones hold 14%. The sequenced sample was PBMCs. All receptors come from a man aged 55 to 69 with colorectal cancer.

The chain uses TRBV7-2 and TRBJ2-5; tentatively, D is TRBD1 or TRBD2 (5 bases each). This CDR3 has 14 residues. V gave up 1 base and J gave up 4 bases, with 10 bases separating them. Germline V gene data show CDR1 as SGHTA and CDR2 as FQGNSA. This chain's CDR3 is CASSLVGTGETQYF. In nucleotides, the CDR3 is TGTGCCAGCAGCTTAGTGGGGACGGGAGAGACCCAGTACTTC. The full variable domain, in which reference TRBV7-2 and TRBJ2-5 provide the parts outside the CDR3, is GAGVSQSPSNKVTEKGKDVELRCDPISGHTALYWYRQSLGQGLEFLIYFQGNSAPDKSGLPSDRFSAERTGGSVSTLTIQRTQQEDSAVYLCASSLVGTGETQYFGPGTRLLVL.

In DNA form, the CDR3 reads TGCGCCAGCAGCTTAGAGGACGGCCTCTCACCCCTCCACTTT. It is translated as CASSLEDGLSPLHF. The chain links TRBV5-1 to TRBJ1-6; D gene uncertain. This CDR3 has 14 residues. The V gene lost 2 bases and the J gene lost 10 bases, with 13 bases spanning the gap. Germline-derived CDR1 and CDR2 are SGHRS and YFSETQ.

The CDR3 DNA sequence: TGTGCCAGCACCTACTCGGGACTAGCCCCAGGAACGCAGTATTTT. Translation gives CASTYSGLAPGTQYF. This rearrangement joins TRBV6-2 or TRBV6-3 to TRBJ2-3; 9 bases fit TRBD2. Germline trimming cut 7 bases from V and 9 bases from J; bases unmatched to any gene: 14. CDR3 length equals 15 residues. Germline assignment: CDR1 MNHEY and CDR2 SVGEGT.

The V gene is TRBV18, the J gene TRBJ2-1; 8 bases line up with TRBD2. The J segment lost 8 bases and the V segment lost 2 bases, leaving 8 bases of the junction unmatched. Germline CDR1 reads KGHSH; CDR2 reads LQKENI. The CDR3 extends over 15 amino acids. DNA for the CDR3: TGTGCCAGCTCACCAGATGGACTAGCCACCCATGAGCAGTTCTTC. Amino acid sequence: CASSPDGLATHEQFF.

The chain carries TRBV24-1 and TRBJ2-1; the match to TRBD1 covers 9 bases. The germline V gene has CDR1 KGHDR and CDR2 SFDVKD. Trimming at V came to 9 bases and at J to 8 bases, leaving 13 bases not matched to a gene. CDR3 size: 15 residues. As DNA, the CDR3 is TGTGCCACCGCTCGTGGGGACAGGGTGGGAGATGAGCAGTTCTTC. This gives the protein CATARGDRVGDEQFF.

The chain joins TRBV30 to TRBJ1-2; no definite D call. CDR3 length: 13 residues. V shed 3 bases and J shed 5 bases, with 13 bases lying between them. Per germline, CDR1 GTSNPN and CDR2 SVGIG (reference sequence). Here the CDR3 reads CAWSGRLIYGYTF. In DNA form, the CDR3 reads TGTGCCTGGAGCGGTAGATTAATTTATGGCTACACCTTC.

This sequence joins TRBV6-5 and TRBJ1-2, with D possibly being TRBD1 (5 bases). The CDR3 is made up of 13 amino acids. CDR1 and CDR2 (germline): MNHEY, SVGAGI. Trimming left V 1 base short and J 6 bases short, with 9 bases between. The CDR3 DNA reads TGTGCCAGCAGTTACTATCCGGGGCATGGCTACACCTTC. Its translation: CASSYYPGHGYTF.

The V call is TRBV20-1, the J call TRBJ2-6; tentatively, D is TRBD2 (5 bases). Germline CDR1 and CDR2: DFQATT and SNEGSKA (reference sequence). V was trimmed by 3 bases and J by 0 bases, leaving 9 bases between them. The CDR3 is 15 residues long. The CDR3 is CSASIGDSGANVLTF. The DNA of the CDR3 is TGCAGTGCTAGTATCGGGGACTCTGGGGCCAACGTCCTGACTTTC.

The chain uses TRBV11-2 and TRBJ1-1, with a tentative D call TRBD1 (6 bases). The CDR3 covers 16 residues. V shed 1 base and J shed 4 bases, with 16 bases lying between them. CDR1 is SGHAT and CDR2 is FQNNGV in the germline V gene. CDR3 DNA sequence: TGTGCCAGCAGCTTAGGCCTAGGGGGGCTCGGCACTGAAGCTTTCTTT. Its translation is CASSLGLGGLGTEAFF. Drawing the rest from reference TRBV11-2 and TRBJ1-1, the complete variable domain is EAGVAQSPRYKIIEKRQSVAFWCNPISGHATLYWYQQILGQGPKLLIQFQNNGVVDDSQLPKDRFSAERLKGVDSTLKIQPAKLEDSAVYLCASSLGLGGLGTEAFFGQGTRLTVV.

This rearrangement joins TRBV7-9 to TRBJ1-2; 7 nucleotides agree with TRBD1. The germline gives CDR1 SEHNR, CDR2 FQNEAQ (reference sequence). The CDR3 length is 16 residues. After removal of 1 base from V and 8 bases from J, the junction contained 13 bases not matched to a gene. CDR3 coding DNA: TGTGCCAGCAGCTTAGTCCCCGCAGGGGGGGAGAGAGGCTACACCTTC. Translation: CASSLVPAGGERGYTF.

This clone was recorded only once. The chain combines TRBV6-1 with TRBJ1-4, with D tentatively TRBD1 (6 bases). Looked up from germline, CDR1 is MNHNS and CDR2 is SASEGT. V lost 1 base and J 8 bases, leaving 11 bases between the germline ends. The CDR3 extends over 14 amino acids. The CDR3 DNA reads TGTGCCAGCAGTGAAGGGGGGGCCGGAGAAAAACTGTTTTTT. Its translation is CASSEGGAGEKLFF.

The chain combines TRBV11-2 with TRBJ2-1; 10 positions agree with TRBD1. This CDR3 comprises 13 residues. Looked up from germline, CDR1 is SGHAT and CDR2 is FQNNGV. J lost 10 bases, V lost 4 bases, and 4 bases had no gene match. This chain's CDR3 is CASSSDRGREQFF. The CDR3 bases are TGTGCCAGCAGCTCGGACAGGGGGAGGGAGCAGTTCTTC.

The J gene is TRBJ2-7, the V gene TRBV19, with 7 bases identical to TRBD1. Trimming took 6 bases from V and 1 from J; bases not matched to a gene: 9. Germline lookup yields CDR1 LNHDA and CDR2 SQIVND (reference sequence). The CDR3 is made up of 15 amino acids. The CDR3 reads CASSFTGTESYEQYF. The CDR3 nucleotides are TGTGCCAGTAGCTTCACCGGGACAGAATCCTACGAGCAGTACTTC.

The rearrangement links TRBV19 to TRBJ1-2; D not certain. Germline CDR1 LNHDA, CDR2 SQIVND (reference sequence). Trimming removed 3 bases at V and 5 bases at J, with 10 bases between. CDR3 length: 13 amino acids. The CDR3 nucleotides are TGTGCCAGTAGTATGGATGCTCAGTATGGCTACACCTTC. Its protein is CASSMDAQYGYTF.

The chain has TRBV5-1 and TRBJ1-1, with a tentative D call TRBD1 (6 bases). Deletions cut 3 bases from V and 1 base from J, with 10 bases between. The germline gives CDR1 SGHRS, CDR2 YFSETQ. The CDR3 consists of 14 residues. CDR3 nucleotides: TGCGCCAGCAGCTCGGGACAACCGAACACTGAAGCTTTCTTT. Its translation is CASSSGQPNTEAFF.